The clone carrying this T cell receptor (beta chain) was recorded at least ten times. Its antigen is not identified. This sample is part of a study of T cells in Graves' hyperthyroidism and ophthalmopathy. The ends were cut back, 2 bases at V and 5 bases at J, with 9 bases in the middle. This CDR3 contains 13 residues. In germline, CDR1 is SGHTA, CDR2 FQGNSA. Findings and caveats of the study: The blood repertoire included most of the expanded thyroid clonotypes above 0.001. Separating ophthalmopathy from stable hyperthyroidism was achieved by a 13 V-J model.

Regions amplified from RNA transcripts were the TCR beta CDR3 regions. HTBI primers were employed in a first-round RT-PCR of the TCR CDR3. MiXCR was run by TCRdb on the multiplex PCR reads, yielding one entry per CDR3 protein. This sample has about 580,000 distinct CDR3 sequences; just over 45% occur once, and the top ten carry approximately 8.4%. The V and J genes are TRBV7-2 and TRBJ2-5, with D possibly TRBD2 on 5 matching bases. The TCR originated in a woman younger than 35 with Graves' hyperthyroidism. Sequenced: peripheral blood or thyroid tissue (not recorded which). CDR3 bases: TGTGCCAGCAGCTTATTCCGGGATGAGACCCAGTACTTC. It codes for CASSLFRDETQYF.